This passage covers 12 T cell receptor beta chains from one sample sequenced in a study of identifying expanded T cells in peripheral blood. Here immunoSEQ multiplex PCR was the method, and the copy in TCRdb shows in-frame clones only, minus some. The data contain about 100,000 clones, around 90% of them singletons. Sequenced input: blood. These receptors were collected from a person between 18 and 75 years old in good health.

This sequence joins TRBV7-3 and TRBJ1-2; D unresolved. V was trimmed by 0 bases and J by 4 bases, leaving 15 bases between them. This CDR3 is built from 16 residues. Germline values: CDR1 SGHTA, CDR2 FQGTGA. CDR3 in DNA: TGTGCCAGCAGCTTAACAGCAGATGCCGAATTCTATGGCTACACCTTC. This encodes CASSLTADAEFYGYTF.

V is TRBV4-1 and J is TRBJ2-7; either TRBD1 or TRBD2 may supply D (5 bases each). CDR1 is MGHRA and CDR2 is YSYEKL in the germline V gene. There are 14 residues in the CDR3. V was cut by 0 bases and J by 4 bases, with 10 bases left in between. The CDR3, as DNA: TGCGCCAGCAGCCAAGATATTTGGGGGTACGAGCAGTACTTC. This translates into CASSQDIWGYEQYF.

The CDR3 DNA follows: TGCAGCGTTGAAAGGGGAGGGAACACTGAAGCTTTCTTT. Translation: CSVERGGNTEAFF. The chain combines TRBV29-1 with TRBJ1-1; a possible D gene is TRBD1 (5 bases). The CDR3 is 13 amino acids. The V gene lost 2 bases and the J gene lost 1 base, with 8 bases spanning the gap. Germline V gene lookup returns CDR1 SQVTM and CDR2 ANQGSEA.

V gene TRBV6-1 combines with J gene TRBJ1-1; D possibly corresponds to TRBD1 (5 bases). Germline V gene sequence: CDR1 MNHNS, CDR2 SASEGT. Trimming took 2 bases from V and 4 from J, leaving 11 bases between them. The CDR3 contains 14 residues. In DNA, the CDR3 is TGTGCCAGCAGTGAATTATTCGGGGGCACTGAAGCTTTCTTT. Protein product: CASSELFGGTEAFF.

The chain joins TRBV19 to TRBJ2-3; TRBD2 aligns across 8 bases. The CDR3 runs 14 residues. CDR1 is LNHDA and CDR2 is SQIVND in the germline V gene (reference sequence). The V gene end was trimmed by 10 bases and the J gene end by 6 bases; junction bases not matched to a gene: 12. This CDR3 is CATTSGAGGDTQYF. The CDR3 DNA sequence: TGTGCCACCACATCGGGGGCGGGGGGTGATACGCAGTATTTT. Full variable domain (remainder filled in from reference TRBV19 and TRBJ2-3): DGGITQSPKYLFRKEGQNVTLSCEQNLNHDAMYWYRQDPGQGLRLIYYSQIVNDFQKGDIAEGYSVSREKKESFPLTVTSAQKNPTAFYLCATTSGAGGDTQYFGPGTRLTVL.

The CDR3 DNA is TGTGCCAGCAGTGAAAGGGGGGGCTACACTGAAGCTTTCTTT. Amino acid sequence: CASSERGGYTEAFF. V and J are TRBV25-1 and TRBJ1-1; possibly TRBD1 for D (6 bases). The germline V gene has CDR1 MGHDK and CDR2 SYGVNS. Trimming removed 2 bases from V and 3 bases from J, with 10 bases in between. This CDR3 region has 14 residues.

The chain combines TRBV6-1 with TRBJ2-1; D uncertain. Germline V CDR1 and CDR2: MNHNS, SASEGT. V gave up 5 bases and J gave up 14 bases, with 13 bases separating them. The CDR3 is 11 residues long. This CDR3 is CASSSPEGKFF. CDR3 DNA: TGTGCCAGCAGTTCTCCGGAAGGAAAGTTCTTC.

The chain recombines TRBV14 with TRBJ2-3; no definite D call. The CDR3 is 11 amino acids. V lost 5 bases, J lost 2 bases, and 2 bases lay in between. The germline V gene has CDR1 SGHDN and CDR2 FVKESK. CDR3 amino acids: CASSYTDTQYF. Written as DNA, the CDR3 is TGTGCCAGCAGCTACACAGATACGCAGTATTTT.

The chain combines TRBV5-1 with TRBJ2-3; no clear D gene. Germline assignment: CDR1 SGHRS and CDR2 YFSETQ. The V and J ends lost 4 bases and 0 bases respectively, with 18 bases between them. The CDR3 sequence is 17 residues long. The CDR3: CASSARPSTSSTDTQYF. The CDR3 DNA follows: TGCGCCAGCAGCGCCAGGCCCAGTACCTCTAGCACAGATACGCAGTATTTT.

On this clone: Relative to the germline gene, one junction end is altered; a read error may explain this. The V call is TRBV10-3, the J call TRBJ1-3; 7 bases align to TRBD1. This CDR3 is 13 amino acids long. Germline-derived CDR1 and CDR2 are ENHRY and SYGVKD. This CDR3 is CAIRGTAGSTIYF. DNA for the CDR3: TGTGCCATCAGAGGGACAGCTGGAAGCACCATATATTTT.

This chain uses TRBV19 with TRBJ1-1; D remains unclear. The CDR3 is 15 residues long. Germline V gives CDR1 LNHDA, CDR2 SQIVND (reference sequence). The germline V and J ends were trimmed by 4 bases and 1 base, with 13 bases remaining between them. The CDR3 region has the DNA TGTGCCAGTAGTAAGGCCCGGGCGGGGAACACTGAAGCTTTCTTT. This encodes CASSKARAGNTEAFF.

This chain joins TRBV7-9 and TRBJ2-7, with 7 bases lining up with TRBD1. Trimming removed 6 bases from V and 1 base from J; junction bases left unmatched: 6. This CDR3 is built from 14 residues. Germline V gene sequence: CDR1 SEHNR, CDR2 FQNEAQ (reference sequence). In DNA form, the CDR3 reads TGTGCCAGCAGGATGACAGGGCTTTCCTACGAGCAGTACTTC. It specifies CASRMTGLSYEQYF.